This is a list of T cell receptor beta chains from one sample in a study of blood T cell repertoires in COVID-19. Method: immunoSEQ multiplex PCR; TCRdb's copy keeps in-frame clones and lacks some. The table lists almost 100,000 clones, approximately 86% of them singletons, with about a tenth in the top ten. Sample: peripheral blood. Receptors were obtained from a man over 45 with acute or convalescent COVID-19. The CDR3 runs from the conserved cysteine through the conserved F or W. The D gene is left open where the match is weak. Not every row has a clone size; where given, it reads once, few, many or a size class.

clone_size	v_call	d_call	j_call	cdr3_nt	cdr3_aa
NA	TRBV25-1	NA	TRBJ2-1	TGTGCCAGCGGCAAGGTTACCGGGGGAGGCAATGAGCAGTTCTTC	CASGKVTGGGNEQFF
NA	TRBV6-5	TRBD2	TRBJ2-1	TGTGCCAGCAGTCCAGGACTAGCGGGAGTTTCTGAGCAGTTCTTC	CASSPGLAGVSEQFF
NA	TRBV18	NA	TRBJ1-5	TGTGCCAGCTCAGTGGGCGCCGGGGGCAATCAGCCCCAGCATTTT	CASSVGAGGNQPQHF
NA	TRBV19	NA	TRBJ1-1	TGTGCCAGCGTACAGGTGCGATCTCCTGTGAACACTGAAGCTTTCTTT	CASVQVRSPVNTEAFF
NA	TRBV5-1	TRBD1	TRBJ2-7	TGCGCCAGCAGCTTGGCCTTAGGACAGGGGGCCCTCGAGCAGTACTTC	CASSLALGQGALEQYF
NA	TRBV15	NA	TRBJ2-6	TGTGCCACCAGCAGACCAGGGGACGTCTCGGGGGCCAACGTCCTGACTTTC	CATSRPGDVSGANVLTF
NA	TRBV9	TRBD2	TRBJ2-5	TGTGCCAGCAGCACTCCGGGGAGGGAAGAGACCCAGTACTTC	CASSTPGREETQYF
NA	TRBV6-5	TRBD1	TRBJ1-2	TGTGCCAGCAGTAGTACAGGGGGCCTCGATGGCTACACCTTC	CASSSTGGLDGYTF
NA	TRBV4-1	TRBD2	TRBJ2-2	TGCGCCAGCAGCCAAGGACTAGCGCCCCCGGGCACCGGGGAGCTGTTTTTT	CASSQGLAPPGTGELFF
NA	TRBV5-8	TRBD1	TRBJ1-1	TGTGCCAGCAGCTTGGCCCCACGGACAGGGCGGTACACTGAAGCTTTCTTT	CASSLAPRTGRYTEAFF
once	TRBV30	TRBD2	TRBJ2-1	TGTGCCTGGAGTCCCTCTAGCGGGCACTCCTACAATGAGCAGTTCTTC	CAWSPSSGHSYNEQFF
NA	TRBV28	TRBD1	TRBJ2-7	TGTGCCAGCAGTTCCTCGACAGGGCCGATCATCTACGAGCAGTACTTC	CASSSSTGPIIYEQYF
NA	TRBV11-2	TRBD1	TRBJ1-2	TGTGCCAGCAGCTTCACCGGGACAGGAGGAGCTAACTATGGCTACACCTTC	CASSFTGTGGANYGYTF
NA	TRBV5-8	TRBD1	TRBJ2-6	TGTGCCAGCAGCTTGGACGGGACAGCTCCTTCTGGGGCCAACGTCCTGACTTTC	CASSLDGTAPSGANVLTF
few	TRBV6-1	NA	TRBJ2-7	TGTGCCAGCAGTGAAGCTGGGGGGAACTACTACGAGCAGTACTTC	CASSEAGGNYYEQYF
NA	TRBV7-2	TRBD2	TRBJ2-1	TGTGCCAGCAGCCCTACTAGCGGGGTCCCCTACAATGAGCAGTTCTTC	CASSPTSGVPYNEQFF
NA	TRBV19	NA	TRBJ1-2	TGTGCCAGTCGCCAGCCGGGGGGCGGGGGGGGCTACACCTTC	CASRQPGGGGGYTF
medium-sized	TRBV11-2	TRBD1	TRBJ1-2	TGTGCCAGCAGCCCCGGGACAGGTGATGGCTACACCTTC	CASSPGTGDGYTF
NA	TRBV6-5	NA	TRBJ1-1	TGTGCCAGCAGTTCGAGGAGGGCTTTCTTT	CASSSRRAFF
few	TRBV9	TRBD2	TRBJ2-3	TGTGCCAGCAGCCCGCGTATAGCCGCTGGACTAGCGGGAGAAGATACGCAGTATTTT	CASSPRIAAGLAGEDTQYF
NA	TRBV19	NA	TRBJ1-1	TGTGCCAGTAGTATAGAAACACTGCGGGGGGCCTTGAACACTGAAGCTTTCTTT	CASSIETLRGALNTEAFF
NA	TRBV6-5	TRBD1	TRBJ1-4	TGTGCCAGCAGAGACAGGGGCGGGGGTGAAAAACTGTTTTTT	CASRDRGGGEKLFF
NA	TRBV5-1	NA	TRBJ1-1	TGCGCCAGCAGCTTGGAGGCGGGTATCTCTGAAGCTTTCTTT	CASSLEAGISEAFF
NA	TRBV28	TRBD1	TRBJ1-4	TGTGCCAGCAGCCTAGAGGGGGCAGCGTCTAATGAAAAACTGTTTTTT	CASSLEGAASNEKLFF
NA	TRBV23-1	TRBD1	TRBJ1-6	TGCGCCAGCAGTCATTACGGACAGGGGCGGAATTCACCCCTCCACTTT	CASSHYGQGRNSPLHF
NA	TRBV6-5	NA	TRBJ2-1	TGTGCCAGCAGACGTCGCGGGGACAATGAGCAGTTCTTC	CASRRRGDNEQFF
NA	TRBV5-1	NA	TRBJ1-3	TGCGCCAGCAGCCTCTGGACAGTTAGCTCTGGAAACACCATATATTTT	CASSLWTVSSGNTIYF
NA	TRBV12-5	TRBD2	TRBJ2-2	TGTGCTAGTGGAGATAGCGGGAGGGCCGGGGAGCTGTTTTTT	CASGDSGRAGELFF